This is a list of T cell receptor beta chains from one sample in a study of blood T cell repertoires in COVID-19. Generated by immunoSEQ multiplex PCR, the TCRdb table keeps only in-frame clones and is missing some. Of 25,000 to 30,000 clones listed, over 75% are singletons. Sequences were obtained from peripheral blood. The receptors originated from a woman older than 75 with COVID-19, enrolled during active disease. CDR3s include the opening cysteine and the closing phenylalanine or tryptophan. A D gene is named only where the DNA matches it firmly. Size values are once, few and many counts, or a class for expanded clones, and some rows have none.

v_call: TRBV7-9
clone_size: -
j_call: TRBJ2-5
d_call: -
cdr3_aa: CASTPYPDYETQYF
cdr3_nt: TGTGCCAGCACCCCATATCCCGACTACGAGACCCAGTACTTC

v_call: TRBV2
clone_size: -
j_call: TRBJ1-2
d_call: -
cdr3_aa: CASSDGSAGVGGYTF
cdr3_nt: TGTGCCAGCAGTGACGGGTCTGCAGGGGTGGGTGGCTACACCTTC

v_call: TRBV6-5
clone_size: -
j_call: TRBJ1-1
d_call: -
cdr3_aa: CASCRGGSNTEAFF
cdr3_nt: TGTGCCAGCTGCCGGGGGGGCAGCAACACTGAAGCTTTCTTT

v_call: TRBV6-6
clone_size: -
j_call: TRBJ2-7
d_call: TRBD1
cdr3_aa: CASSPDRGEQYF
cdr3_nt: TGTGCCAGCAGCCCGGACAGGGGCGAGCAGTACTTC

v_call: TRBV7-8
clone_size: -
j_call: TRBJ1-5
d_call: -
cdr3_aa: CASSTIEGLLGNQPQHF
cdr3_nt: TGTGCCAGCAGCACAATAGAGGGTCTACTAGGAAATCAGCCCCAGCATTTT

v_call: TRBV6-5
clone_size: -
j_call: TRBJ2-5
d_call: TRBD2
cdr3_aa: CASSYSAGDQETQYF
cdr3_nt: TGTGCCAGCAGTTACAGTGCGGGGGACCAAGAGACCCAGTACTTC

v_call: TRBV9
clone_size: -
j_call: TRBJ2-3
d_call: TRBD1
cdr3_aa: CASSVANRGQNTQYF
cdr3_nt: TGTGCCAGCAGCGTAGCCAACAGGGGGCAGAATACGCAGTATTTT

v_call: TRBV4-1
clone_size: -
j_call: TRBJ2-1
d_call: -
cdr3_aa: CASSQEGGLYNEQFF
cdr3_nt: TGCGCCAGCAGCCAAGAGGGGGGGCTCTACAATGAGCAGTTCTTC

v_call: TRBV2
clone_size: -
j_call: TRBJ1-1
d_call: -
cdr3_aa: CASSAETANPWTEAFF
cdr3_nt: TGTGCCAGCAGTGCTGAGACAGCCAACCCTTGGACTGAAGCTTTCTTT

v_call: TRBV5-1
clone_size: -
j_call: TRBJ2-2
d_call: -
cdr3_aa: CASRTRETGELFF
cdr3_nt: TGCGCCAGCCGGACAAGAGAGACCGGGGAGCTGTTTTTT

v_call: TRBV12-3/TRBV12-4
clone_size: -
j_call: TRBJ1-5
d_call: -
cdr3_aa: CASSLQRTTPQHF
cdr3_nt: TGTGCCAGCAGTTTACAGCGAACGACGCCCCAGCATTTT

v_call: TRBV15
clone_size: -
j_call: TRBJ1-2
d_call: -
cdr3_aa: CATSREIQGNYGYTF
cdr3_nt: TGTGCCACCAGCAGAGAGATACAGGGTAACTATGGCTACACCTTC

v_call: TRBV7-3
clone_size: -
j_call: TRBJ2-3
d_call: TRBD2
cdr3_aa: CASSKSGGAGDTQYF
cdr3_nt: TGTGCCAGCAGCAAAAGCGGGGGGGCCGGAGATACGCAGTATTTT

v_call: TRBV7-9
clone_size: -
j_call: TRBJ1-4
d_call: TRBD1
cdr3_aa: CASSRGDRVNEKLFF
cdr3_nt: TGTGCCAGCAGCCGCGGGGACAGAGTTAATGAAAAACTGTTTTTT

v_call: TRBV29-1
clone_size: once
j_call: TRBJ1-4
d_call: -
cdr3_aa: CSAADRSNEKLFF
cdr3_nt: TGCAGCGCCGCGGACAGAAGTAATGAAAAACTGTTTTTT

v_call: TRBV18
clone_size: once
j_call: TRBJ2-3
d_call: -
cdr3_aa: CASSPITDTQYF
cdr3_nt: TGTGCCAGCTCACCAATAACAGATACGCAGTATTTT

v_call: TRBV6-5
clone_size: -
j_call: TRBJ2-1
d_call: TRBD2
cdr3_aa: CASSYSLAGGYNEQFF
cdr3_nt: TGTGCCAGCAGTTACTCCCTAGCGGGGGGGTATAATGAGCAGTTCTTC

v_call: TRBV5-1
clone_size: -
j_call: TRBJ2-5
d_call: TRBD2
cdr3_aa: CASSLGTSLETQYF
cdr3_nt: TGCGCCAGCAGCTTGGGGACTAGCTTAGAGACCCAGTACTTC

v_call: TRBV6-6
clone_size: once
j_call: TRBJ1-1
d_call: TRBD1
cdr3_aa: CASTPGQGAWTEAFF
cdr3_nt: TGTGCCAGCACACCGGGACAGGGGGCTTGGACTGAAGCTTTCTTT

v_call: TRBV27
clone_size: -
j_call: TRBJ2-7
d_call: -
cdr3_aa: CASSLNGIGPYEQYF
cdr3_nt: TGTGCCAGCAGTTTAAACGGGATTGGGCCCTACGAGCAGTACTTC

v_call: TRBV9
clone_size: -
j_call: TRBJ1-4
d_call: TRBD1
cdr3_aa: CASSPRTGDHNEKLFF
cdr3_nt: TGTGCCAGCAGCCCGCGGACAGGGGATCATAATGAAAAACTGTTTTTT

v_call: TRBV18
clone_size: few
j_call: TRBJ1-3
d_call: -
cdr3_aa: CASSPVKGDFSGNTIYF
cdr3_nt: TGTGCCAGCTCACCAGTAAAGGGGGATTTCTCTGGAAACACCATATATTTT

v_call: TRBV6-2/TRBV6-3
clone_size: -
j_call: TRBJ2-3
d_call: TRBD1
cdr3_aa: CASSYWTGDTDTQYF
cdr3_nt: TGTGCCAGCAGTTACTGGACAGGCGACACAGATACGCAGTATTTT

v_call: TRBV5-8
clone_size: few
j_call: TRBJ1-2
d_call: TRBD1
cdr3_aa: CASSISPGQGSYGYTF
cdr3_nt: TGTGCCAGCAGCATATCCCCGGGACAGGGGTCCTATGGCTACACCTTC

v_call: TRBV5-6
clone_size: -
j_call: TRBJ2-3
d_call: TRBD2
cdr3_aa: CASSPPSLSRGTDTQYF
cdr3_nt: TGTGCCAGCAGCCCCCCCTCCCTATCGCGGGGGACAGATACGCAGTATTTT